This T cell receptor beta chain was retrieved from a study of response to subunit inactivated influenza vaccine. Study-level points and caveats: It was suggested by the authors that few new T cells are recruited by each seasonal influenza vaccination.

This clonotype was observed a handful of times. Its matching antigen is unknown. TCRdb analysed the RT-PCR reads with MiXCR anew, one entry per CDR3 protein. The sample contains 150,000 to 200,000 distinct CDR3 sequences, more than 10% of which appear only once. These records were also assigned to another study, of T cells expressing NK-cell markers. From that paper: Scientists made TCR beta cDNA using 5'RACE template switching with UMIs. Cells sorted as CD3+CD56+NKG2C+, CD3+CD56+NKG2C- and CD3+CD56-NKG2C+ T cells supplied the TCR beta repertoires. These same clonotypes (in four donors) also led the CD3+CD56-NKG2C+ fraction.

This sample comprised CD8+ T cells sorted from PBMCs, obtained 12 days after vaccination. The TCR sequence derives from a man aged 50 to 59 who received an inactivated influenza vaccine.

The CDR3, as DNA: TGCAGTGCTAGAGTCCCGGGATACAATGAGCAGTTCTTC. The encoded protein is CSARVPGYNEQFF. The chain has TRBV20-1 and TRBJ2-1, with D possibly TRBD2 on 5 matching bases. V was trimmed by 1 base and J by 4 bases, leaving 8 bases between them. The CDR3 covers 13 residues. Per germline, CDR1 DFQATT and CDR2 SNEGSKA (reference sequence).